These 25 T cell receptor beta chains were all obtained from the same sample, sequenced in a study of T cells in Graves' hyperthyroidism and ophthalmopathy. Amplified TCR beta CDR3 regions derived from RNA transcripts. An initial round of RT-PCR targeting the TCR CDR3 relied on the HTBI primer set. One entry per CDR3 protein results from TCRdb running MiXCR on the multiplex PCR reads. The sample shows some 510,000 distinct CDR3 sequences, about 45% of them seen only once. Material for sequencing was peripheral blood or thyroid tissue (not recorded which). The receptors stem from a woman aged 18 to 35 with Graves' hyperthyroidism.

This chain links TRBV12-3 or TRBV12-4 with TRBJ2-7; TRBD2 agrees at 14 bases. The CDR3 extends over 15 amino acids. Trimming cost V 6 bases and J 7 bases; bases outside gene matches: 8. The CDR3 DNA is TGTGCCAGCAGCTCTGGACTAGCGGGAGGTAAAGAGCAGTACTTC. This sequence encodes CASSSGLAGGKEQYF.

This clonotype showed up just a few times. The chain is built from TRBV2 and TRBJ2-7; TRBD1 agrees at 11 bases. Germline V CDR1 and CDR2: SNHLY, FYNNEI. The length of the CDR3 is 15 residues. V was pared by 5 bases and J by 4 bases, with 7 bases of the junction left unmatched. Here the CDR3 DNA reads TGTGCCAGCAGTCGGACCGGGACAGGGGGGTACGAGCAGTACTTC. Residues: CASSRTGTGGYEQYF.

The CDR3 loop reads CASSHGLALQETQYF. The CDR3 bases are TGCGCCAGCAGCCACGGCCTAGCGTTACAAGAGACCCAGTACTTC. This chain uses TRBV5-1 with TRBJ2-5; tentative D call: TRBD2 (6 bases). Deletions cut 4 bases from V and 2 bases from J, with 15 bases between. This CDR3 is 15 amino acids long. CDR1 SGHRS and CDR2 YFSETQ come from the germline V gene.

The chain joins TRBV20-1 to TRBJ2-7, with 16 bases aligning to TRBD2. Germline V gene data show CDR1 as DFQATT and CDR2 as SNEGSKA (reference sequence). The CDR3 runs to 15 residues. Trimming at V came to 3 bases and at J to 5 bases, leaving 4 bases not matched to a gene. The CDR3 DNA follows: TGCAGTGCTAGGGGACTAGCGGGAGGGCCAAACGAGCAGTACTTC. It is translated as CSARGLAGGPNEQYF.

This clonotype was detected many times. This chain joins TRBV7-8 and TRBJ1-6; D is possibly TRBD1 (6 bases). The CDR3 contains 14 residues. Germline loops: CDR1 SGHVS, CDR2 FQNEAQ. V lost 4 bases and J 6 bases, leaving 10 bases between the germline ends. The CDR3 is CASSSQGSNSPLHF. The CDR3 DNA reads TGTGCCAGCAGCTCGCAGGGGAGTAATTCACCCCTCCACTTT. The full variable domain, completed using reference TRBV7-8 and TRBJ1-6, is GAGVSQSPRYKVAKRGQDVALRCDPISGHVSLFWYQQALGQGPEFLTYFQNEAQLDKSGLPSDRFFAERPEGSVSTLKIQRTQQEDSAVYLCASSSQGSNSPLHFGNGTRLTVT.

The V call is TRBV7-9, the J call TRBJ2-2, with 7 bases fitting TRBD2. This CDR3 contains 15 residues. V was clipped by 5 bases and J by 3 bases; unmatched bases: 6. Germline-derived CDR1 and CDR2 are SEHNR and FQNEAQ (reference sequence). CDR3 loop: CASSVHAGDTGELFF. The CDR3 bases are TGTGCCAGCAGCGTTCACGCGGGAGACACCGGGGAGCTGTTTTTT.

The chain recombines TRBV13 with TRBJ1-6; D is undetermined. Germline V gene lookup returns CDR1 PRHDT and CDR2 FYEKMQ (reference sequence). V lost 7 bases and J lost 8, with 21 bases in between. The CDR3 covers 16 residues. DNA of the CDR3: TGTGCCAGCACCCTCGTGCGGGCCCTTGGGGATTCACCCCTCCACTTT. Its translation is CASTLVRALGDSPLHF.

Details on this clonotype: The junction differs from germline at one of its ends, possibly a read error. V and J are TRBV10-3 and TRBJ2-7; 9 bases fit TRBD2. The CDR3 is made up of 13 amino acids. CDR1 is ENHRY, CDR2 SYGVKD, per germline. The CDR3 sequence is CASSLTSGLEQYF. CDR3 nucleotides: TGTGCCAGCAGTCTGACTAGCGGCCTCGAGCAGTACTTC.

The V gene is TRBV11-3, the J gene TRBJ2-5, with 9 nucleotides matching TRBD1. V lost 5 bases, J lost 4 bases, and 2 bases stayed unmatched. The germline CDR1 and CDR2 sequences are SGHNT and YENEEA. This CDR3 region has 13 residues. The CDR3 region is CASSPGQGETQYF. DNA for the CDR3: TGTGCCAGCAGCCCGGGACAGGGAGAGACCCAGTACTTC.

J is TRBJ1-4 and V is TRBV12-3 or TRBV12-4; D is ambiguous. This CDR3 is built from 11 residues. V was clipped by 5 bases and J by 9 bases, with 7 bases between them. The CDR3: CASSIHQKLFF. In nucleotides, the CDR3 is TGTGCCAGCAGTATCCACCAAAAACTGTTTTTT.

In DNA form, the CDR3 reads TGTGCCAGCAGCTTTTCAGGGGGAGGGCCCCGAGAGACCCAGTACTTC. Its translation is CASSFSGGGPRETQYF. This rearrangement joins TRBV7-6 to TRBJ2-5; tentatively, D is TRBD1 or TRBD2 (7 bases each). Between the trimmed V and J ends, which lost 3 bases and 4 bases, there was a span of 18 bases. Germline CDR1 is SGHVS and CDR2 is FNYEAQ. The CDR3 loop spans 16 amino acids.

This clonotype was seen a handful of times. The CDR3 sequence: CASSLVLGVGVWNSPLHF. CDR3 in DNA: TGTGCCAGCAGCTTAGTCCTCGGAGTGGGGGTGTGGAATTCACCCCTCCACTTT. This chain links TRBV7-9 with TRBJ1-6; maybe TRBD1 (5 bases). The CDR3 covers 18 residues. Germline V gene sequence: CDR1 SEHNR, CDR2 FQNEAQ (reference sequence). V lost 1 base and J lost 7, with 20 bases in between.

Note on this clonotype: With a much larger clone just one base away, this may be a read error. This chain connects TRBV6-1 to TRBJ1-5; unclear D gene. Deletions cut 4 bases from V and 4 bases from J, with 8 bases between. The CDR3 spans 13 residues. The germline CDR1 and CDR2 sequences are MNHNS and SASEGT. In DNA form, the CDR3 reads TGTGCCAGCAGTGTTTCAGAAAATCAGCCCCAGCATTTT. This sequence encodes CASSVSENQPQHF.

In its sample, this clonotype was seen many times. A junction boundary mismatches the germline segment, possibly from a read error. The rearrangement uses TRBV24-1 and TRBJ2-5, with a weak D call TRBD2 (6 bases). The CDR3 is 15 residues long. Germline CDR1 is KGHDR and CDR2 is SFDVKD. The CDR3 region is CATSEGGEYQETQYF. Written as DNA, the CDR3 is TGTGCCACGAGTGAAGGAGGGGAATACCAAGAGACCCAGTACTTC.

This clonotype was counted only a few times. The chain combines TRBV7-9 with TRBJ2-7; 7 bases are shared with TRBD1. V lost 5 bases, J lost 0 bases, and 4 bases stayed unmatched. The CDR3 extends over 14 amino acids. Germline values: CDR1 SEHNR, CDR2 FQNEAQ (reference sequence). CDR3 nucleotide sequence: TGTGCCAGCAGCCAGACAGGGCCCTCCTACGAGCAGTACTTC. Translating it yields CASSQTGPSYEQYF. Full variable domain (missing parts from reference TRBV7-9 and TRBJ2-7): DTGVSQNPRHKITKRGQNVTFRCDPISEHNRLYWYRQTLGQGPEFLTYFQNEAQLEKSRLLSDRFSAERPKGSFSTLEIQRTEQGDSAMYLCASSQTGPSYEQYFGPGTRLTVT.

The chain carries TRBV7-8 and TRBJ2-7; tentative D call: TRBD1 (5 bases). The CDR3 has 15 amino acids. Trimming shortened V by 1 base and J by 2 bases, and 12 bases separated the two germline ends. Germline V gene sequence: CDR1 SGHVS, CDR2 FQNEAQ. The CDR3 sequence is CASSLVWGGTYEQYF. The CDR3 DNA sequence: TGTGCCAGCAGCTTAGTGTGGGGCGGAACCTACGAGCAGTACTTC.

This clonotype occurred a few times. The V call is TRBV7-9, the J call TRBJ1-1, with 9 bases matching TRBD1. There are 15 residues in the CDR3. In germline, CDR1 is SEHNR, CDR2 FQNEAQ (reference sequence). The V segment lost 5 bases and the J segment 4 bases; nucleotides outside the gene matches: 8. The CDR3, as DNA: TGTGCCAGCAGCCCAGCAGGGACAGGGACCACTGAAGCTTTCTTT. Protein product: CASSPAGTGTTEAFF. Based on the CDR3 plus reference TRBV7-9 and TRBJ1-1, the full variable domain is DTGVSQNPRHKITKRGQNVTFRCDPISEHNRLYWYRQTLGQGPEFLTYFQNEAQLEKSRLLSDRFSAERPKGSFSTLEIQRTEQGDSAMYLCASSPAGTGTTEAFFGQGTRLTVV.

This clonotype was counted ten times or more. V gene TRBV9 combines with J gene TRBJ1-5; D not resolved. Trimming stripped 0 bases from V and 1 base from J, with 5 bases between. The length of the CDR3 is 14 residues. The germline V gene encodes CDR1 SGDLS and CDR2 YYNGEE. The CDR3 region has the DNA TGTGCCAGCAGCGTAGGTCGGAGCAATCAGCCCCAGCATTTT. This codes for CASSVGRSNQPQHF.

This clonotype has just a few counts. The chain combines TRBV25-1 with TRBJ1-6, with 7 bases lining up with TRBD1. Germline CDR1 reads MGHDK; CDR2 reads SYGVNS. Trimming cost V 6 bases and J 8 bases; bases outside gene matches: 7. The CDR3 covers 14 residues. CDR3 residues: CASRLTGVDSPLHF. The CDR3 DNA reads TGTGCCAGCAGACTCACAGGGGTTGATTCACCCCTCCACTTT.

This clonotype was seen only a few times. V is TRBV24-1 and J is TRBJ2-2; either TRBD1 or TRBD2 may supply D (5 bases each). Trimming shortened V by 1 base and J by 4 bases, and 9 bases separated the two germline ends. Germline CDR1 is KGHDR and CDR2 is SFDVKD. The CDR3 loop spans 15 amino acids. The CDR3: CATSDLGTVTGELFF. The CDR3, as DNA: TGTGCCACCAGTGATTTAGGGACGGTCACCGGGGAGCTGTTTTTT.

This clonotype was seen repeatedly, ten times or more. This chain's CDR3 is CASSGSLPGETQYF. CDR3 coding DNA: TGCGCCAGCAGTGGTTCACTGCCAGGGGAGACCCAGTACTTC. The chain employs TRBV10-1 and TRBJ2-5; D might be TRBD1 (5 bases). Germline V CDR1 and CDR2: WNHNN, SYGVQD (reference sequence). The CDR3 runs to 14 residues. Trimming left V 4 bases short and J 5 bases short, with 14 bases between.

This clonotype was found a few times. V gene TRBV7-9 combines with J gene TRBJ1-1; D unclear. This CDR3 spans 14 amino acids. With 2 bases removed from V and 5 bases from J, the gap between germline ends came to 12 bases. Germline V lookup: CDR1 SEHNR, CDR2 FQNEAQ (reference sequence). The CDR3 nucleotides are TGTGCCAGCAGCTTAAATTTCGTTTCGACTGAAGCTTTCTTT. The encoded protein is CASSLNFVSTEAFF.

This clonotype was counted many times. This chain uses TRBV10-3 with TRBJ1-4, with D perhaps matching TRBD1 (5 bases). This CDR3 is 15 amino acids long. From germline, CDR1 is ENHRY and CDR2 SYGVKD. V was trimmed by 6 bases and J by 7 bases, leaving 18 bases between them. CDR3 nucleotide sequence: TGTGCCATCAGAGACGACCGGGACTCAGGTGAAAAACTGTTTTTT. Its translation is CAIRDDRDSGEKLFF.

The chain is built from TRBV12-3 or TRBV12-4 and TRBJ1-3; D is possibly TRBD1 (5 bases). This CDR3 has 13 amino acids. V was cut by 6 bases and J by 8 bases, with 14 bases left in between. The CDR3 region is CASSSSRAYTIYF. CDR3 sequence (DNA): TGTGCCAGCAGCTCCTCCAGGGCCTACACCATATATTTT.

This clonotype was observed at least ten times. J is TRBJ1-2 and V is TRBV7-9, with unresolved D. CDR1 is SEHNR and CDR2 is FQNEAQ in the germline V gene (reference sequence). This CDR3 is built from 15 residues. Between the trimmed V and J ends, which lost 4 bases and 6 bases, there was a span of 18 bases. CDR3 in DNA: TGTGCCAGCAGCTGGCCGGGGAGAGACGACAATGGCTACACCTTC. Translated, it gives CASSWPGRDDNGYTF. The full variable domain, completed using reference TRBV7-9 and TRBJ1-2, is DTGVSQNPRHKITKRGQNVTFRCDPISEHNRLYWYRQTLGQGPEFLTYFQNEAQLEKSRLLSDRFSAERPKGSFSTLEIQRTEQGDSAMYLCASSWPGRDDNGYTFGSGTRLTVV.